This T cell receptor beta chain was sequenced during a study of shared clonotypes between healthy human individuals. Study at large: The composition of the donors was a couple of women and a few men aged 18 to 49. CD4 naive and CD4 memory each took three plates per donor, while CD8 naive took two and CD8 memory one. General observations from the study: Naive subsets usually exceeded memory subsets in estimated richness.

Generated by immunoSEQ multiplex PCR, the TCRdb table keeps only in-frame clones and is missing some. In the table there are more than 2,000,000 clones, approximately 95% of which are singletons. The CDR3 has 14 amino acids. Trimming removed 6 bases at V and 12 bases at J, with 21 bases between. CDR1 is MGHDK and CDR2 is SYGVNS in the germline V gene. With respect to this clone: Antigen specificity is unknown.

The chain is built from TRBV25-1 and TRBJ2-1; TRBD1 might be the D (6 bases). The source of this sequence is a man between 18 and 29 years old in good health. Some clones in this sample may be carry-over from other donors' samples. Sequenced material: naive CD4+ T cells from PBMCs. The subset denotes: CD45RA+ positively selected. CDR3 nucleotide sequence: TGTGCCAGCAGAGGACAGAATTCCTTAAGGGGGCAGTTCTTC. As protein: CASRGQNSLRGQFF.